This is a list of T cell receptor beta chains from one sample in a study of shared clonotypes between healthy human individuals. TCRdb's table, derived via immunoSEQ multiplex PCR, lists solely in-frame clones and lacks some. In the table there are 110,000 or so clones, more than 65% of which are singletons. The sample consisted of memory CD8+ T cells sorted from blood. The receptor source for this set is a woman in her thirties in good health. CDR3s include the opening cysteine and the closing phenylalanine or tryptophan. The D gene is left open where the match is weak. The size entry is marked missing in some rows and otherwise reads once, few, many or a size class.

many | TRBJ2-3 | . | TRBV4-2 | TGTGCCAGCAGCCTCGGTGAGGGGGACGCAGATACGCAGTATTTT | CASSLGEGDADTQYF
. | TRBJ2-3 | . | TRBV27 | TGTGCCAGCAGTCCCCGGGGCCCTAACACAGATACGCAGTATTTT | CASSPRGPNTDTQYF
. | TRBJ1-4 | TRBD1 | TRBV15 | TGTGCCACCAGCCCGACAGGGGTTGTAGAAAAACTGTTTTTT | CATSPTGVVEKLFF
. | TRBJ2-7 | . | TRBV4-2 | TGTGCCAGCAGCCAGACTAGGGGTATCTCCTACGAGCAGTACTTC | CASSQTRGISYEQYF
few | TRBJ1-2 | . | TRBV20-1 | TGCAGTGCTGACGATGGCTACACCTTC | CSADDGYTF
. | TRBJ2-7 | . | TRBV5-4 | TGTGCCAGCAGCCTCTCGGGGCGGGCTAGCGAGCAGTACTTC | CASSLSGRASEQYF
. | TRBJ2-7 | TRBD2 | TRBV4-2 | TGTGCCAGCAGCCAAGAGGGACTAGCGACCTACGAGCAGTACTTC | CASSQEGLATYEQYF
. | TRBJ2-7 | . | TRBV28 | TGTGCCACTAGTTTAAGGGGGAACCCCCCCTACGAGCAGTACTTC | CATSLRGNPPYEQYF
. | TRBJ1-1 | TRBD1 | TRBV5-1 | TGCGCCAGCAGCTGGGGACAGACGTACACTGAAGCTTTCTTT | CASSWGQTYTEAFF
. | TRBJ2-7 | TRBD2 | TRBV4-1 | TGCGCCAGCAGCCCCATGGTAGCGGGAGGGCCTCACGAGCAGTACTTC | CASSPMVAGGPHEQYF
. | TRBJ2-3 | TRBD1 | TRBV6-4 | TGTGCCAGCAGTGACGGGACAGGGGATTCGGATACGCAGTATTTT | CASSDGTGDSDTQYF
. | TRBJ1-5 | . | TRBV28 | TGTGCCAGCAGTTTATCTGTTTGGCCTAAATATCAGCCCCAGCATTTT | CASSLSVWPKYQPQHF
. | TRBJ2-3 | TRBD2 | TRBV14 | TGTGCCAGCAGCCAAAGACTAGCGGGCACAGATACGCAGTATTTT | CASSQRLAGTDTQYF
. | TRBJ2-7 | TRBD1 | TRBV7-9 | TGTGCCAGCAGCCCGGGACAGGGGCTCACCTACGAGCAGTACTTC | CASSPGQGLTYEQYF
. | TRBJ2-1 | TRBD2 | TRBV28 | TGTGCCACCACGAACCAGGGAGGGGACAATGAGCAGTTCTTC | CATTNQGGDNEQFF
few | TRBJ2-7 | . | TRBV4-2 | TGTGCCAGCAGCGTTATCGATCGGCAGGGCCCGCCCGTGGACGAGCAGTACTTC | CASSVIDRQGPPVDEQYF
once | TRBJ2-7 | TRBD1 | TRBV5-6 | TGTGCCAGCAGCTTGGGCAGGGGGCCCTACGAGCAGTACTTC | CASSLGRGPYEQYF
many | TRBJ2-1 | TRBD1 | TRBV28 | TGTGCCAGCAGTACCGGGACAGGGACGGTCAATGAGCAGTTCTTC | CASSTGTGTVNEQFF
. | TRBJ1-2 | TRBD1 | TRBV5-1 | TGCGCCAGCAGCTTGGGGGACAGGGTTTTCCATGGCTACACCTTC | CASSLGDRVFHGYTF
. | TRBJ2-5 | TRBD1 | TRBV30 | TGTGCCTGGAGTCCGGGGACAGGGGTGAGGGGAGCGGAGACCCAGTACTTC | CAWSPGTGVRGAETQYF
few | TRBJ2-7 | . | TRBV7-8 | TGTGCCAGCAGCTTAGGTTTCTCCTACGAGCAGTACTTC | CASSLGFSYEQYF
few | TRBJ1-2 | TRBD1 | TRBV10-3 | TGTGCCATCAGTGACCACCGGGACAGGGAAGATGACTATGGCTACACCTTC | CAISDHRDREDDYGYTF
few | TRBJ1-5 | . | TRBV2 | TGTGCCAGCAGTGAAGCTTGGCGGTGGCAGCCCCAGCATTTT | CASSEAWRWQPQHF
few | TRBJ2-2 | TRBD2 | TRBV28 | TGTGCCAGCAGTTTGACCGGGACTACCGACACCGGGGAGCTGTTTTTT | CASSLTGTTDTGELFF
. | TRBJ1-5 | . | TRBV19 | TGTGCCAGTAGTATTTTGGACAACAATCAGCCCCAGCATTTT | CASSILDNNQPQHF
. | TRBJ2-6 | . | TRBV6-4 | TGTGCCAGCACTAACAGGGCCGGCTCTGGGGCCAACGTCCTGACTTTC | CASTNRAGSGANVLTF
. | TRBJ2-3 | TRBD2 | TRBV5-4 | TGTGCCAGCAGCCCTCGGACTAGCGGGAGGGAGGGGACAGATACGCAGTATTTT | CASSPRTSGREGTDTQYF
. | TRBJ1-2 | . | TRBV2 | TGTGCCAGCAGTTTATTGACAGGCAACTATGGCTACACCTTC | CASSLLTGNYGYTF
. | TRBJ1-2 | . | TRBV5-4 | TGTGCCAGCAGTCCATTGGCGGGGTTGGGTGGCTACACCTTC | CASSPLAGLGGYTF
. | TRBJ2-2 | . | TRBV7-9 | TGTGCCAGCAGCTTAGCTAGGGGATTAAGAACCGGGGAGCTGTTTTTT | CASSLARGLRTGELFF
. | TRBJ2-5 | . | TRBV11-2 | TGTGCCAGCAGCCTGGGCTTGACAGCTCAAGAGACCCAGTACTTC | CASSLGLTAQETQYF
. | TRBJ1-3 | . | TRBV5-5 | TGTGCCAGCAGCTTAGCCACCCGATCTGGAAACACCATATATTTT | CASSLATRSGNTIYF
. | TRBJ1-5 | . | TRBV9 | TGTGCCAGCAGTGTTTCCTATGGGGGCAGGCAGCCCCAGCATTTT | CASSVSYGGRQPQHF
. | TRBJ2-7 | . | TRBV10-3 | TGTGCCATCAGGGAGGGGGGTCTTGTGACGGCGAGCTCCTACGAGCAGTACTTC | CAIREGGLVTASSYEQYF
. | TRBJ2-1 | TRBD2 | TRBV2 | TGTGCCAGCAGTTCTGGACTAGCGACCTACAATGAGCAGTTCTTC | CASSSGLATYNEQFF
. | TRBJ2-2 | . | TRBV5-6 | TGTGCCAGCAGCTTGGACGGACGGCCCGGGGAGCTGTTTTTT | CASSLDGRPGELFF
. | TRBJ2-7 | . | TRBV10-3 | TGTGCCATCAGTGAGCGGAGACAGTCCAGCCACGAGCAGTACTTC | CAISERRQSSHEQYF
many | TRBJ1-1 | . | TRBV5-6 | TGTGCCAGCAGCTTGGGGGAGAACACTGAAGCTTTCTTT | CASSLGENTEAFF
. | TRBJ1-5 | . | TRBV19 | TGTGCCAGTAGTATGTGGCAGTTTGGCAATCAGCCCCAGCATTTT | CASSMWQFGNQPQHF
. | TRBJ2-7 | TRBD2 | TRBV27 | TGTGCCAGCAGACGTAGCGGGAGGGCCCTTCCCGAGCAGTACTTC | CASRRSGRALPEQYF